Listed below are T cell receptor beta chains from one sample, sequenced in a study of CD8 T cells in Susac syndrome. TCRdb itself ran the immunoSEQ multiplex PCR reads through MiXCR, one entry per CDR3 protein. This table holds fewer than 200,000 distinct CDR3 sequences, about 94% found once. Sequencing was carried out using CD4+ T cells from PBMCs. The receptor source for this set is a human donor in good health. Both conserved end residues are part of each CDR3. The D gene is left open where the match is weak. Only part of the rows carry a size: once, few, many, or a class if the clone is expanded.

.	TRBD1	TRBJ1-2	TRBV20-1	TGCAGTGCCAAAACCGGGACAGGGGGTGGCTACACCTTC	CSAKTGTGGGYTF
once	.	TRBJ2-7	TRBV30	TGTGCCTGGACCGCCGGGTCCTACGAGCAGTACTTC	CAWTAGSYEQYF
once	.	TRBJ1-4	TRBV18	TGTGCCAGCTCACCGACCCAGATCGCAACTAATGAAAAACTGTTTTTT	CASSPTQIATNEKLFF
once	TRBD2	TRBJ2-1	TRBV19	TGTGCCAGTAGTAGTATCGGGGGAGGGCCGAACAATGAGCAGTTCTTC	CASSSIGGGPNNEQFF
.	.	TRBJ2-5	TRBV20-1	TGCAGTGCTAGAGCCATAGAGACCCAGTACTTC	CSARAIETQYF
.	TRBD2	TRBJ2-4	TRBV19	TGTGCCAGTAGTATACTAGCGGCGAGGGGCAAAAACATTCAGTACTTC	CASSILAARGKNIQYF
.	.	TRBJ2-5	TRBV20-1	TGCAGTGCTAAATTCGGGGTAGAGACCCAGTACTTC	CSAKFGVETQYF
.	.	TRBJ2-4	TRBV6-5	TGTGCCAGCAGTTATCGGGGGTTCAAAAACATTCAGTACTTC	CASSYRGFKNIQYF
.	.	TRBJ2-7	TRBV2	TGTGCCAGCAGTGGAGAGAGGGCCCACGAGCAGTACTTC	CASSGERAHEQYF
.	.	TRBJ2-2	TRBV30	TGTGCCTGGAATGCTGTTTTCGGGGAGCTGTTTTTT	CAWNAVFGELFF
.	.	TRBJ2-5	TRBV29-1	TGCAGCGTACACGACAGGCCCGAGAGTGACCAGTACTTC	CSVHDRPESDQYF
.	TRBD2	TRBJ2-7	TRBV7-2	TGTGCCAGCAGCTTGACTAGCGGGACGACCTACGAGCAGTACTTC	CASSLTSGTTYEQYF
.	TRBD1	TRBJ2-3	TRBV7-6	TGTGCCAGCAGCGGGGCGGACAGGGGCACAGATACGCAGTATTTT	CASSGADRGTDTQYF
.	TRBD1	TRBJ1-2	TRBV29-1	TGCAGCGTTTCCCGTCAGGGGGAATCTGGCTACACCTTC	CSVSRQGESGYTF
once	.	TRBJ1-4	TRBV29-1	TGCAGCGTCGCCAACCTATACTCGACAGCTGATGGTGAAAAACTGTTTTTT	CSVANLYSTADGEKLFF
.	TRBD2	TRBJ2-1	TRBV30	TGTGCCCGGACTAGCGGGACCTACAATGAGCAGTTCTTC	CARTSGTYNEQFF
once	TRBD2	TRBJ2-7	TRBV7-2	TGTGCCAGCAGCCGCTCTAGCGGGACCTACGAGCAGTACTTC	CASSRSSGTYEQYF
.	.	TRBJ1-5	TRBV20-1	TGCAGTGCTAGAGATATGCCGGATCAGCCCCAGCATTTT	CSARDMPDQPQHF
.	.	TRBJ1-1	TRBV7-2	TGTGCCAGCAGCTTCAAACAGGGCTCCGAAGCTTTCTTT	CASSFKQGSEAFF
.	.	TRBJ2-5	TRBV12-3/TRBV12-4	TGTGCCAGCAGTTACGGATTCGGGGGACAAGAGACCCAGTACTTC	CASSYGFGGQETQYF
.	TRBD2	TRBJ2-7	TRBV7-2	TGTGCCAGCAGCTTAATTACTAGCGGGAGAACCGAGCAGTACTTC	CASSLITSGRTEQYF
.	.	TRBJ2-5	TRBV29-1	TGCAGCGTTGAAGACGGCAGACGGGCAGAGACCCAGTACTTC	CSVEDGRRAETQYF
.	.	TRBJ1-2	TRBV28	TGTGCCAGCAGTCAAGGACGGGGAGGCTACACCTTC	CASSQGRGGYTF
.	TRBD1	TRBJ1-2	TRBV29-1	TGCAGCGTTGTGGGGGGACAGGGGGCCTATGGCTACACCTTC	CSVVGGQGAYGYTF
.	.	TRBJ2-7	TRBV30	TGTGCCTGGAGTGTACTTTTGGATGAGCAGTACTTC	CAWSVLLDEQYF
.	.	TRBJ2-3	TRBV29-1	TGCAGCGTCGGACATCTTCTCACAGATACGCAGTATTTT	CSVGHLLTDTQYF
.	.	TRBJ2-1	TRBV3-1	TGTGCCAGCAGCCACCGGGACCCCCCGGTTAATGAGCAGTTCTTC	CASSHRDPPVNEQFF
.	TRBD1	TRBJ2-1	TRBV20-1	TGCAGTGCTCCTCGGACAGGTTTGTTTCACAATGAGCAGTTCTTC	CSAPRTGLFHNEQFF
.	.	TRBJ2-1	TRBV24-1	TGTGCCACCAGTGATTTTGGGGGAGGAGTCAATGAGCAGTTCTTC	CATSDFGGGVNEQFF
.	.	TRBJ2-2	TRBV27	TGTGCCAGCACCCTGGTGGCGGGGAAACCCGGGGAGCTGTTTTTT	CASTLVAGKPGELFF
once	.	TRBJ1-1	TRBV7-9	TGTGCCAGCAGCTTAGCGTACGGTGAAGGTAGTGGCACTGAAGCTTTCTTT	CASSLAYGEGSGTEAFF
.	TRBD1	TRBJ2-7	TRBV11-2	TGTGCCAGCAGCTTAGGGGACAGGAGATTTTACGAGCAGTACTTC	CASSLGDRRFYEQYF
.	.	TRBJ1-5	TRBV27	TGTGCCAGCAGTTTGGAGGGCGCCGGCAATCAGCCCCAGCATTTT	CASSLEGAGNQPQHF
.	TRBD2	TRBJ2-7	TRBV15	TGTGCCACCAGCAGGGGAGAGACTAGCGGGAGGCACGAGCAGTACTTC	CATSRGETSGRHEQYF
.	.	TRBJ2-1	TRBV20-1	TGCAGTGCTAGAGATCCCCTAATGGATGAGCAGTTCTTC	CSARDPLMDEQFF
.	.	TRBJ2-5	TRBV29-1	TGCAGCGTTGGTGCGCCGGACAGCCCCGGGGAGACCCAGTACTTC	CSVGAPDSPGETQYF
.	.	TRBJ2-7	TRBV27	TGTGCCAGCAGTCCTTCAAGCTCCTACGAGCAGTACTTC	CASSPSSSYEQYF
.	TRBD1	TRBJ2-7	TRBV20-1	TGCAGTGCTCCCCGGACAGGGGGCTACGAGCAGTACTTC	CSAPRTGGYEQYF
once	.	TRBJ1-2	TRBV7-2	TGTGCCAGCAGCTTGTCAGGGGAGGGCTATGGCTACACCTTC	CASSLSGEGYGYTF
once	TRBD1	TRBJ1-2	TRBV27	TGTGCCAGCAGTTTCAGACAGGGTGACTATGGCTACACCTTC	CASSFRQGDYGYTF
.	.	TRBJ1-5	TRBV19	TGTGCCAGTAGTATTTACGGATTCTATCAGCCCCAGCATTTT	CASSIYGFYQPQHF